Below are 8 T cell receptor beta chains sequenced from a single sample in a study of T cell repertoires in cytomegalovirus infection. A single record per CDR3 protein comes from TCRdb applying MiXCR to the reads. The sample lists fewer than 400,000 distinct CDR3 sequences, about a sixth occurring once. The sequencing sample was made of PBMCs. The receptors shown here come from a human donor in good health (CMV status not recorded). Some clones in this sample may be carry-over from other donors' samples.

The rearrangement joins TRBV20-1 to TRBJ1-1; no reliable D call. The CDR3 spans 13 residues. V lost 6 bases, J lost 6 bases, and 17 bases lay in between. Germline loops: CDR1 DFQATT, CDR2 SNEGSKA (reference sequence). Here the CDR3 reads CSAIWAASAEAFF. CDR3 nucleotides: TGCAGTGCCATCTGGGCGGCAAGCGCTGAAGCTTTCTTT.

The V and J genes are TRBV12-3 or TRBV12-4 and TRBJ2-3; TRBD2 is a possible D gene (5 bases). The ends were cut back, 5 bases at V and 4 bases at J, with 10 bases in the middle. The CDR3 has 13 residues. In DNA, the CDR3 is TGTGCCAGCAGTGTAACTAGTCCAGATACGCAGTATTTT. Amino acids: CASSVTSPDTQYF.

J is TRBJ2-3 and V is TRBV7-9; 11 nucleotides align to TRBD2. Germline lookup yields CDR1 SEHNR and CDR2 FQNEAQ (reference sequence). The CDR3 spans 17 residues. The V gene end was trimmed by 4 bases and the J gene end by 1 base; junction bases not matched to a gene: 7. The CDR3 DNA reads TGTGCCAGCAGCTCCCGACTAGCGGGGAGCCGCACAGATACGCAGTATTTT. Its translation: CASSSRLAGSRTDTQYF.

The CDR3 DNA reads as TGCAGTGCCTGGGGCGGGAGTAGAGGCGGTGAGCAGTTCTTC. Its protein product is CSAWGGSRGGEQFF. The rearrangement uses TRBV20-1 and TRBJ2-1; 7 bases match TRBD2. V lost 6 bases and J lost 9; bases outside the gene matches: 14. The CDR3 is 14 residues long. The germline V gene encodes CDR1 DFQATT and CDR2 SNEGSKA (reference sequence).

This clonotype was counted many times. This sequence joins TRBV7-6 and TRBJ2-7; 10 bases agree with TRBD2. Per the germline V gene, CDR1 is SGHVS and CDR2 is FNYEAQ. The CDR3 runs to 15 residues. Losses at the gene ends were 5 bases for V and 5 bases for J; bases not matched to a gene: 9. CDR3 protein: CASSTSAGGRHEQYF. CDR3 coding DNA: TGTGCCAGCAGCACCTCAGCGGGAGGGCGCCACGAGCAGTACTTC.

The chain recombines TRBV18 with TRBJ1-1; tentatively, D is TRBD1 (5 bases). Deletions cut 3 bases from V and 4 bases from J, with 12 bases between. The CDR3 spans 14 residues. The V gene's germline CDR1 is KGHSH and CDR2 LQKENI. CDR3 sequence (DNA): TGTGCCAGCTCACCGGGGCAGAGCGGCACTGAAGCTTTCTTT. Encoded protein: CASSPGQSGTEAFF. Looking up the rest from reference TRBV18 and TRBJ1-1 gives the full variable domain: NAGVMQNPRHLVRRRGQEARLRCSPMKGHSHVYWYRQLPEEGLKFMVYLQKENIIDESGMPKERFSAEFPKEGPSILRIQQVVRGDSAAYFCASSPGQSGTEAFFGQGTRLTVV.

The table lists this clonotype with a few counts. The chain links TRBV2 to TRBJ1-4; D remains ambiguous. Looked up from germline, CDR1 is SNHLY and CDR2 is FYNNEI. The CDR3 has 12 residues. V was trimmed by 8 bases and J by 10 bases, leaving 14 bases between them. The CDR3 DNA reads as TGTGCCAGCGTCGCGGATGTGGGAAAACTGTTTTTT. This translates into CASVADVGKLFF.

The sample holds a few counts of this clonotype. The chain uses TRBV10-3 and TRBJ2-1; either TRBD1 or TRBD2 may supply D (5 bases each). Germline-derived CDR1 and CDR2 are ENHRY and SYGVKD. The germline V and J ends were trimmed by 4 bases and 8 bases, with 15 bases remaining between them. The CDR3 length is 14 residues. The CDR3 loop reads CAISVLGEGHEQFF. CDR3 coding DNA: TGTGCCATCAGTGTGTTAGGCGAGGGGCATGAGCAGTTCTTC.